This T cell receptor beta chain was documented in a study of blood T cell repertoires in COVID-19. The table came from immunoSEQ multiplex PCR; TCRdb's copy has only in-frame clones and leaves some out. The sample has approximately 180,000 clones, roughly 79% seen once. Germline lookup yields CDR1 SGHAT and CDR2 FQNNGV. J gave up 15 bases and V 5 bases, and 9 bases lay outside the gene matches. This CDR3 has 14 amino acids. The V gene is TRBV11-2, the J gene TRBJ2-1, with 14 bases matching TRBD2. The receptor comes from an elderly woman with COVID-19, enrolled during active disease. Material: peripheral blood. The CDR3 sequence is CASSIPGLAGDLFF. CDR3 in DNA: TGTGCCAGCAGCATACCGGGACTAGCGGGAGACCTGTTCTTC.